The 5 T cell receptor beta chains presented below share a single source sample, sequenced in a study of technical replicates of blood from a few donors. Generated by immunoSEQ multiplex PCR, the TCRdb table keeps only in-frame clones and is missing some. The data hold roughly 79,000 clones, with around 92% observed a single time. The specimen was T cells isolated from PBMCs. All receptors derive from a human donor in good health.

This chain links TRBV2 with TRBJ2-7; 8 positions match TRBD1. The V segment lost 7 bases and the J segment 2 bases; nucleotides outside the gene matches: 13. The length of the CDR3 is 16 residues. Germline V lookup: CDR1 SNHLY, CDR2 FYNNEI. The CDR3 nucleotides read TGTGCCAGCACGGCAGGGGGCGCTTCAATAACCTACGAGCAGTACTTC. This encodes CASTAGGASITYEQYF.

This clone came up once. The J gene is TRBJ2-7, the V gene TRBV4-1; possible D gene TRBD2, 6 bases. Germline assignment: CDR1 MGHRA and CDR2 YSYEKL. CDR3 length equals 14 residues. V lost 4 bases to trimming and J lost 4 bases, with 14 bases between them. The CDR3 DNA follows: TGCGCCAGCAGCCCCCTGACTAGAAGTTACGAGCAGTACTTC. The encoded protein is CASSPLTRSYEQYF.

This chain joins TRBV7-9 and TRBJ2-7, with no clear D. V was cut by 4 bases and J by 2 bases, with 3 bases left in between. This CDR3 is built from 11 residues. The germline gives CDR1 SEHNR, CDR2 FQNEAQ (reference sequence). CDR3 in DNA: TGTGCCAGCAGCTCTGCCTACGAGCAGTACTTC. It translates to CASSSAYEQYF. The complete variable domain, with remaining parts taken from reference TRBV7-9 and TRBJ2-7, reads DTGVSQNPRHKITKRGQNVTFRCDPISEHNRLYWYRQTLGQGPEFLTYFQNEAQLEKSRLLSDRFSAERPKGSFSTLEIQRTEQGDSAMYLCASSSAYEQYFGPGTRLTVT.

The CDR3 loop reads CASSLGLRLYF. The CDR3 DNA sequence: TGTGCCAGCAGCTTAGGCCTACGGTTGTACTTC. The chain is built from TRBV13 and TRBJ2-7; D not certain. CDR3 size: 11 residues. Trimming shortened V by 0 bases and J by 12 bases, and 9 bases separated the two germline ends. Germline CDR1 is PRHDT and CDR2 is FYEKMQ (reference sequence).

The chain couples TRBV10-2 to TRBJ2-7; D is uncertain. The V end was cut by 8 bases, the J end by 2 bases, with 4 bases between. Germline CDR1 WSHSY, CDR2 SAAADI. This CDR3 region has 10 residues. The CDR3 loop is CASGTYEQYF. The CDR3 DNA sequence: TGCGCCAGCGGCACCTACGAGCAGTACTTC.